The rows below give T cell receptor beta chains drawn from one sample of a study of blood T cells in healthy people across ages. TCRdb used MiXCR to reprocess the 5' RACE reads, holding one entry per CDR3 protein. The table lists roughly 1,300,000 distinct CDR3 sequences, approximately 63% of them singletons. Sequencing was carried out using blood. All receptors come from a man between 18 and 35 years old in good health. The CDR3 runs from the conserved cysteine through the conserved F or W. A D gene is named only where the DNA matches it firmly. Rows give clone size only sometimes, using once, few, many, or a class for an expanded clone.

. | TRBJ2-3 | . | TRBV29-1 | CSVSEADTQYF | TGCAGCGTCTCGGAGGCAGATACGCAGTATTTT
. | TRBJ2-4 | TRBD2 | TRBV20-1 | CSAPGGVSGGSKNIQYF | TGCAGTGCTCCCGGAGGTGTTAGCGGGGGATCCAAAAACATTCAGTACTTC
few | TRBJ1-1 | . | TRBV20-1 | CSAEPTKQGGTEAFF | TGCAGTGCTGAGCCCACTAAACAGGGAGGCACTGAAGCTTTCTTT
. | TRBJ2-3 | . | TRBV7-9 | CASSSRDVSTDTQYF | TGTGCCAGCAGCTCCCGGGACGTCAGCACAGATACGCAGTATTTT
. | TRBJ2-7 | TRBD2 | TRBV4-1 | CASSQVGGKGDEQYF | TGCGCCAGCAGCCAAGTGGGGGGGAAAGGGGACGAGCAGTACTTC
. | TRBJ2-7 | . | TRBV29-1 | CSVEDGSGSPYEQYF | TGCAGCGTTGAAGATGGTTCGGGTTCCCCCTACGAGCAGTACTTC
. | TRBJ2-7 | TRBD2 | TRBV10-3 | CAISESKAGGLSYEQYF | TGTGCCATCAGTGAGTCGAAAGCGGGAGGTCTCTCCTACGAGCAGTACTTC
. | TRBJ2-5 | TRBD2 | TRBV29-1 | CSARASGRGEQYF | TGCAGCGCCCGGGCTAGCGGGAGGGGAGAGCAGTACTTC
. | TRBJ1-5 | . | TRBV3-1 | CASSPLPDNQPQHF | TGTGCCAGCAGCCCCCTACCCGACAATCAGCCCCAGCATTTT
. | TRBJ2-4 | . | TRBV29-1 | CSVAEKGDPLAKNIQYF | TGCAGCGTTGCGGAAAAGGGAGATCCACTAGCCAAAAACATTCAGTACTTC